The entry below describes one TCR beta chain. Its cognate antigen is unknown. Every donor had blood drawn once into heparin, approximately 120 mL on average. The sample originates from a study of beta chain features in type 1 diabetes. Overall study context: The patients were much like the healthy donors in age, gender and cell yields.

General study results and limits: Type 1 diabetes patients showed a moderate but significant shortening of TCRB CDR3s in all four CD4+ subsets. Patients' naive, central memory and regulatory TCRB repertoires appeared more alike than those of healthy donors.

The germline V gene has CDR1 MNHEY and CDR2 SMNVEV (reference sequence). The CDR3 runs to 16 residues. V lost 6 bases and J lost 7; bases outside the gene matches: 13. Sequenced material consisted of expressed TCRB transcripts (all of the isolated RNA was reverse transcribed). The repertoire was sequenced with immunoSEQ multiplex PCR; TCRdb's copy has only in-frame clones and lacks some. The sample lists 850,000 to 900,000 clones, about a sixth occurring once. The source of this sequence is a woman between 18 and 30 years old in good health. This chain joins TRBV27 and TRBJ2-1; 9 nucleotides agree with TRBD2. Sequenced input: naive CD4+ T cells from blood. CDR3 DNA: TGTGCCAGCAGCCTTAGCGGGAGCCGGACCTGGAATGAGCAGTTCTTC. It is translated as CASSLSGSRTWNEQFF.